These 18 T cell receptor beta chains originate from one sample sequenced in a study of spatial heterogeneity in lung cancer. For these receptors, no antigen is known. TCRdb fed the 5' RACE reads into MiXCR, producing one record per CDR3 protein. The sample contains 7,500 to 10,000 distinct CDR3 sequences, around 8% of which appear only once. Time point: sample taken at primary tumor resection. Study-wide findings and caveats: Tumor mutation count correlated with how many alpha and beta TCRs expanded intratumorally.

Here the sequenced sample was lung tumor tissue, taken at surgery. The receptors shown here come from a male donor with early-stage non-small cell lung cancer.

This clonotype was counted many times. The chain has TRBV7-9 and TRBJ2-2, with 14 bases aligning to TRBD2. V shed 5 bases and J 6 bases; nucleotides not matched to a gene: 5. Germline V gene sequence: CDR1 SEHNR, CDR2 FQNEAQ (reference sequence). The CDR3 is 16 amino acids. CDR3 coding DNA: TGTGCCAGCAGCCCGACTAGCGGGGGGGCCGCCGGGGAGCTGTTTTTT. Translated: CASSPTSGGAAGELFF.

A few counts support this clonotype. V and J are TRBV11-2 and TRBJ2-2; possible D gene TRBD2, 6 bases. Trimming stripped 0 bases from V and 6 bases from J, with 8 bases between. The CDR3 consists of 14 residues. Germline assignment: CDR1 SGHAT and CDR2 FQNNGV. CDR3 residues: CASSLDWRAGELFF. Written as DNA, the CDR3 is TGTGCCAGCAGCTTAGATTGGAGGGCCGGGGAGCTGTTTTTT.

This clonotype was seen more than once but under ten times. CDR3: CASSWRRENIQYF. DNA for the CDR3: TGTGCCAGCAGTTGGAGGAGGGAGAACATTCAGTACTTC. The V gene is TRBV6-1, the J gene TRBJ2-4, with a possible D match to TRBD2 (6 bases). The CDR3 is 13 amino acids. Trimming took 5 bases from V and 7 from J, leaving 12 bases between them. Germline-derived CDR1 and CDR2 are MNHNS and SASEGT.

This clonotype was detected many times. This rearrangement joins TRBV29-1 to TRBJ2-5, with D perhaps matching TRBD2 (7 bases). Germline V gives CDR1 SQVTM, CDR2 ANQGSEA. V shed 7 bases and J shed 5 bases, with 14 bases lying between them. This CDR3 is 12 amino acids long. CDR3 nucleotides: TGCAGCGGAGAACAGGGAGGGGAGACCCAGTACTTC. Its protein product is CSGEQGGETQYF.

At least ten counts were recorded for this clonotype. The chain employs TRBV7-6 and TRBJ2-7; a possible D gene is TRBD1 (6 bases). V was trimmed by 2 bases and J by 4 bases, leaving 15 bases between them. Germline assignment: CDR1 SGHVS and CDR2 FNYEAQ. This CDR3 has 15 amino acids. CDR3 loop: CASSLRTGQPYEQYF. The CDR3 DNA reads TGTGCCAGCAGCTTAAGGACTGGACAGCCATACGAGCAGTACTTC. The full variable domain, with the rest looked up from reference TRBV7-6 and TRBJ2-7, is GAGVSQSPRYKVTKRGQDVALRCDPISGHVSLYWYRQALGQGPEFLTYFNYEAQQDKSGLPNDRFSAERPEGSISTLTIQRTEQRDSAMYRCASSLRTGQPYEQYFGPGTRLTVT.

In its sample, this clonotype was seen many times. The CDR3: CASSPLGLSTDTQYF. Here the CDR3 DNA reads TGTGCCAGCAGCCCCCTGGGGCTAAGCACAGATACGCAGTATTTT. The chain is built from TRBV6-2 or TRBV6-3 and TRBJ2-3, with D possibly TRBD1 on 5 matching bases. The CDR3 length is 15 residues. V gave up 6 bases and J gave up 0 bases, with 13 bases separating them. Germline CDR1 MNHEY, CDR2 SVGEGT.

This clonotype was counted at least ten times. This sequence joins TRBV6-5 and TRBJ1-6; D is uncertain. The CDR3 has 14 amino acids. The ends were cut back, 6 bases at V and 10 bases at J, with 16 bases in the middle. Germline CDR1 is MNHEY and CDR2 is SVGAGI. The CDR3 loop reads CASSPSYPRSPLHF. Here the CDR3 DNA reads TGTGCCAGCAGCCCCTCTTACCCTAGGTCACCCCTCCACTTT.

This clonotype rates as medium-sized. The chain joins TRBV15 to TRBJ2-5, with 7 bases identical to TRBD2. V lost 3 bases, J lost 5 bases, and 3 bases stayed unmatched. CDR3 length: 13 residues. Germline V gene sequence: CDR1 LNHNV, CDR2 YYDKDF (reference sequence). DNA of the CDR3: TGTGCCACCAGCAGCTTAGCGGGTGAGACCCAGTACTTC. It translates to CATSSLAGETQYF.

This clonotype was seen a handful of times. The chain has TRBV12-3 or TRBV12-4 and TRBJ1-4; no reliable D call. The CDR3 length is 16 residues. The ends were cut back, 1 base at V and 0 bases at J, with 9 bases in the middle. The CDR3 DNA is TGTGCCAGCAGTTTAGGCCTCTGGTCAACTAATGAAAAACTGTTTTTT. Protein product: CASSLGLWSTNEKLFF.

This clonotype was recorded many times. The chain couples TRBV7-8 to TRBJ2-1; 8 bases are shared with TRBD2. The CDR3 sequence is 15 residues long. V lost 2 bases and J lost 4; bases outside the gene matches: 4. Germline CDR1 SGHVS, CDR2 FQNEAQ. CDR3 sequence reads: CASSLSSGVYNEQFF. In nucleotides, the CDR3 is TGTGCCAGCAGCTTAAGTAGCGGGGTTTACAATGAGCAGTTCTTC.

This clonotype is medium-sized. The CDR3 loop is CASRLTDSYEQYF. The DNA for the CDR3 is TGTGCCAGCAGGCTGACAGACTCCTACGAGCAGTACTTC. This chain uses TRBV6-5 with TRBJ2-7, with a tentative D call TRBD1 (5 bases). CDR1 is MNHEY, CDR2 SVGAGI, per germline. Trimming pared 6 bases from V and 0 bases from J, leaving 9 bases between. This CDR3 is built from 13 residues.

This clonotype was seen ten or more times. The chain links TRBV11-3 to TRBJ2-3; TRBD2 agrees at 9 bases. V was pared by 3 bases and J by 2 bases, with 3 bases of the junction left unmatched. This CDR3 has 15 residues. CDR1 SGHNT and CDR2 YENEEA come from the germline V gene. The CDR3 is CASSLGLALTDTQYF. CDR3 sequence (DNA): TGTGCCAGCAGCTTGGGACTAGCCCTCACAGATACGCAGTATTTT. Looking up the rest from reference TRBV11-3 and TRBJ2-3 gives the full variable domain: EAGVVQSPRYKIIEKKQPVAFWCNPISGHNTLYWYLQNLGQGPELLIRYENEEAVDDSQLPKDRFSAERLKGVDSTLKIQPAELGDSAVYLCASSLGLALTDTQYFGPGTRLTVL.

This clonotype was counted a few times. J is TRBJ1-1 and V is TRBV12-3 or TRBV12-4; weak D call: TRBD1 (6 bases). V was cut by 6 bases and J by 1 base, with 9 bases left in between. The CDR3 loop spans 13 amino acids. CDR3 sequence (DNA): TGTGCCAGCAGCACGGACAGGAACACTGAAGCTTTCTTT. Translating it yields CASSTDRNTEAFF.

The CDR3 DNA reads TGTGCCAGCAGCGTAACCGAGGGATACGAGCAGTACTTC. This gives the protein CASSVTEGYEQYF. V and J are TRBV9 and TRBJ2-7; D possibly corresponds to TRBD2 (5 bases). Per the germline V gene, CDR1 is SGDLS and CDR2 is YYNGEE. The CDR3 totals 13 residues. With 1 base removed from V and 4 bases from J, the gap between germline ends came to 9 bases.

The chain has TRBV5-4 and TRBJ2-3; D gene uncertain. This CDR3 region has 15 residues. V was cut by 5 bases and J by 0 bases, with 13 bases left in between. Germline V lookup: CDR1 SGHNT, CDR2 YYREEE (reference sequence). CDR3: CASRLASGSTDTQYF. The CDR3 nucleotides are TGTGCCAGCAGACTTGCGTCTGGTAGCACAGATACGCAGTATTTT.

This clonotype was detected many times. The chain employs TRBV10-3 and TRBJ1-6, with TRBD1 matching 8 bases. The CDR3 totals 15 residues. Germline trimming cut 6 bases from V and 8 bases from J; bases unmatched to any gene: 9. The germline V gene has CDR1 ENHRY and CDR2 SYGVKD. The CDR3 here is CAISFNRGTDSPLHF. The CDR3 region has the DNA TGTGCCATCAGCTTCAACAGGGGGACAGATTCACCCCTCCACTTT.

This clonotype was seen ten or more times. This chain joins TRBV11-3 and TRBJ2-3; D may be TRBD1 or TRBD2 (6 bases each). The CDR3 sequence is 15 residues long. Between the trimmed V and J ends, which lost 5 bases and 0 bases, there was a span of 12 bases. Germline CDR1 is SGHNT and CDR2 is YENEEA. The CDR3 protein is CASSRGGISTDTQYF. The CDR3 DNA sequence: TGTGCCAGCAGCCGAGGGGGGATTAGCACAGATACGCAGTATTTT.

This clonotype counts as medium-sized. The CDR3: CASSVEQAHSYGYTF. As DNA, the CDR3 is TGTGCCAGCAGTGTAGAACAGGCACATTCTTATGGCTACACCTTC. The genes are TRBV6-5 and TRBJ1-2; possible D gene TRBD1, 5 bases. The CDR3 consists of 15 residues. The V end was cut by 5 bases, the J end by 5 bases, with 18 bases between. CDR1 is MNHEY, CDR2 SVGAGI, per germline.